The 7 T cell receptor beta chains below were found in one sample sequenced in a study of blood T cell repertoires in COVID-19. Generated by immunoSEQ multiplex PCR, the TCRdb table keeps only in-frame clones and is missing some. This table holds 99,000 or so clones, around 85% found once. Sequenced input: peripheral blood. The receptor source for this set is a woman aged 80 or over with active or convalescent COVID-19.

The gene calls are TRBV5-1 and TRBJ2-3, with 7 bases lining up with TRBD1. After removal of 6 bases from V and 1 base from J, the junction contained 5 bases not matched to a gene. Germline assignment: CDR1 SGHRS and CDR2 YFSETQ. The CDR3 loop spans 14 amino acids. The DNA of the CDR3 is TGCGCCAGCAACGTAGGACAGGGCACAGATACGCAGTATTTT. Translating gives CASNVGQGTDTQYF.

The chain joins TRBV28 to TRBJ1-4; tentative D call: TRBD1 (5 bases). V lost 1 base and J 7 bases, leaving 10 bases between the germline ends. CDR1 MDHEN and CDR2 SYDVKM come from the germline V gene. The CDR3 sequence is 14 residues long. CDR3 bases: TGTGCCAGCAGTTTATCAGGGAAGATTGAAAAACTGTTTTTT. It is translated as CASSLSGKIEKLFF.

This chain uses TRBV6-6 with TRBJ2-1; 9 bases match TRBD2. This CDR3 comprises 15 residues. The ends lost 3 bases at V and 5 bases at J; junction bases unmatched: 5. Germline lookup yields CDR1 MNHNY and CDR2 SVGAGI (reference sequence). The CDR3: CASSYQSGGNNEQFF. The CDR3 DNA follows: TGTGCCAGCAGTTATCAAAGCGGGGGGAACAATGAGCAGTTCTTC.

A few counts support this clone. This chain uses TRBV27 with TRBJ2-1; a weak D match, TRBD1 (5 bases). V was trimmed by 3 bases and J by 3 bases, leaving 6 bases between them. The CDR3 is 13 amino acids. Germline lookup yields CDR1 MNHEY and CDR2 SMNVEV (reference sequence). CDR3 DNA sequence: TGTGCCAGCAGTTTGGGGCACTACAATGAGCAGTTCTTC. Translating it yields CASSLGHYNEQFF.

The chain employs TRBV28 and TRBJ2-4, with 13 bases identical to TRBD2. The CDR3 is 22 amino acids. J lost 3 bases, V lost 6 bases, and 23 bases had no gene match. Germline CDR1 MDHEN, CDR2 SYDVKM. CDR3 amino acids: CASSPEGLAGRLARGGKNIQYF. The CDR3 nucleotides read TGTGCCAGCAGCCCCGAGGGACTAGCGGGACGCTTGGCGCGTGGGGGCAAAAACATTCAGTACTTC.

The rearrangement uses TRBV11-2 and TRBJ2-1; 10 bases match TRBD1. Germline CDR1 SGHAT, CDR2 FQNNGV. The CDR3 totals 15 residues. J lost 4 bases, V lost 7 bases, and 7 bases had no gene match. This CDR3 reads CASKSGTGAYNEQFF. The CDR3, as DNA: TGTGCCAGCAAATCCGGGACAGGGGCGTACAATGAGCAGTTCTTC. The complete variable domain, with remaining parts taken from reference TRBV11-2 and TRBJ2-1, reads EAGVAQSPRYKIIEKRQSVAFWCNPISGHATLYWYQQILGQGPKLLIQFQNNGVVDDSQLPKDRFSAERLKGVDSTLKIQPAKLEDSAVYLCASKSGTGAYNEQFFGPGTRLTVL.

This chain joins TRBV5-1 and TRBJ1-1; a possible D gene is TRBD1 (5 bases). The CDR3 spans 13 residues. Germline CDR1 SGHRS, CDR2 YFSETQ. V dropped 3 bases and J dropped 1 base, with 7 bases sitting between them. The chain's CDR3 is CASSWGENTEAFF. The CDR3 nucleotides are TGCGCCAGCAGCTGGGGGGAGAACACTGAAGCTTTCTTT. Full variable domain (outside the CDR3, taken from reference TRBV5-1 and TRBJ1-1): KAGVTQTPRYLIKTRGQQVTLSCSPISGHRSVSWYQQTPGQGLQFLFEYFSETQRNKGNFPGRFSGRQFSNSRSEMNVSTLELGDSALYLCASSWGENTEAFFGQGTRLTVV.